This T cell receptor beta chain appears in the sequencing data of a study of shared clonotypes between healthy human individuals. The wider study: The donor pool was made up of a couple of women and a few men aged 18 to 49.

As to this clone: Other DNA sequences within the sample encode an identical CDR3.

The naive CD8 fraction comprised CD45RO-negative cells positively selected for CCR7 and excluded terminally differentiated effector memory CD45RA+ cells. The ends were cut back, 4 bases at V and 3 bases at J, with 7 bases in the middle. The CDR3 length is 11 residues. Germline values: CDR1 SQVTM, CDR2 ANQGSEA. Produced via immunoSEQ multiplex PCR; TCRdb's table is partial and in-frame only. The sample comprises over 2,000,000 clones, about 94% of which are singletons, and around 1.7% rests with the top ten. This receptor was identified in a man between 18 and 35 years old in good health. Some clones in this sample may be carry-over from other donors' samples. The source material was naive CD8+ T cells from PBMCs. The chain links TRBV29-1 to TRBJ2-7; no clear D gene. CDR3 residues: CSVGTIYEQYF. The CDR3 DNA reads TGCAGCGTTGGAACCATCTACGAGCAGTACTTC.